These T cell receptor beta chains were read from a single sample in a study of OX40 agonist ivuxolimab in advanced cancers. Repertoires were generated with immunoSEQ multiplex PCR, while TCRdb's copy carries only in-frame clones and drops some. Here the sample spans some 83,000 clones, 85% to 95% being singletons. The sample in question was CD4+ or CD8+ T cells sorted from blood, obtained in a trial of the OX40 agonist ivuxolimab. The receptors originated from an adult with an advanced solid tumor such as melanoma, head and neck, liver or kidney cancer. Both conserved end residues are part of each CDR3. D genes are given only for firm matches. Expanded clones are given a class, and other clones once, few, many or no size at all.

TRBJ2-7 TRBD1 NA TRBV7-2 TGTGCCAGCAGCTACTTGGGGCAGGGGGCGAATGGGGACGAGCAGTACTTC CASSYLGQGANGDEQYF
TRBJ2-2 TRBD2 NA TRBV27 TGTGCCAGCAGCTACGATGACCCTAGCGGGGGGTACGGGGAGCTGTTTTTT CASSYDDPSGGYGELFF
TRBJ1-1 NA few TRBV2 TGTGCCAGCAGGGATACTGAAGCTTTCTTT CASRDTEAFF
TRBJ2-1 TRBD1 NA TRBV27 TGTGCCAGCAGTTTCGGGACAGGGACCTACAATGAGCAGTTCTTC CASSFGTGTYNEQFF
TRBJ1-1 NA once TRBV11-2 TGTGCCAGCAGCTCGGGGGTACATGAAGCTTTCTTT CASSSGVHEAFF
TRBJ2-7 TRBD1 NA TRBV5-1 TGCGCCAGCAGCTGGACAGGGACCGGCGAGCAGTACTTC CASSWTGTGEQYF
TRBJ2-7 NA NA TRBV6-5 TGTGCCAGCAGCCCAGGGGGGCCCTACGAGCAGTACTTC CASSPGGPYEQYF
TRBJ1-1 TRBD1 NA TRBV7-6 TGTGCCAGCAGCCCCCGGGAGGGGGCAACTGAAGCTTTCTTT CASSPREGATEAFF
TRBJ2-7 NA NA TRBV29-1 TGCAGCGTGGTGACCTACAACGAGCAGTACTTC CSVVTYNEQYF
TRBJ2-7 TRBD2 NA TRBV6-6 TGTGCCAGCTTAGGACTAGCGCCCAACGAGCAGTACTTC CASLGLAPNEQYF
TRBJ2-7 NA NA TRBV15 TGTGCCACGTCCCGGGACACCGAGTACTACGAGCAGTACTTC CATSRDTEYYEQYF
TRBJ2-5 TRBD2 NA TRBV5-1 TGCGCCAGCAGCCCAGGACTAGATTTGAGGGAGACCCAGTACTTC CASSPGLDLRETQYF
TRBJ2-5 NA NA TRBV7-8 TGTGCCAGCAGCTTACCCGAAAGGGGCGCGGAGACCCAGTACTTC CASSLPERGAETQYF
TRBJ2-7 NA NA TRBV9 TGTGCCAGCAGCCCCCCCCAAGGTAGTTACGAGCAGTACTTC CASSPPQGSYEQYF
TRBJ1-5 TRBD1 NA TRBV4-2 TGTGCCAGCAGCCAAGAAGGACAGGGTAGCAATCAGCCCCAGCATTTT CASSQEGQGSNQPQHF